This T cell receptor (beta chain) was captured in a study of early T cells in non-severe SARS-CoV-2 infection (dated by TCRdb to about 2021). Background for the entire study: Because TCR sequencing was done on bulk RNA from unsorted whole blood, the alpha and beta chains could not be paired.

Set within a cohort of healthcare workers in London, UK, this nested case-control study involved weekly PCR testing of nasopharyngeal swabs along with blood sampling. Healthcare workers were recruited during the week of the UK lockdown, between 23 and 31 March 2020, and followed weekly for up to 16 weeks. As to this clonotype: It lacks a known antigen. Per-nucleotide qualities are absent, and no much larger clonotype sits a single base away.

The CDR3 measures 14 amino acids from cysteine to phenylalanine. The DNA shown is the 42-base CDR3, in frame from base 1. At the junction V is shortened by 0 bases and J by 1 base, with 4 bases in between. As encoded in the germline V gene, CDR1 is MNHEY while CDR2 is SVGEGT. The library was made by 5' RACE. Sequencing used a NextSeq 500. To correct for sequencing error and PCR bias, the TCR library protocol tagged individual cDNA molecules with unique molecular identifiers. TCR alpha and beta chains were both sequenced, and the abundances of alpha and beta sequences in each sample were closely correlated with each other. On the study's bioinformatics: V gene, J gene and CDR3 annotation of TCR sequences was performed with Decombinator V4. Expanded TCRs were defined as changing significantly between any two time points under a Poisson model with p below 0.0001. TCR abundances were normalised to the total number of TCRs sequenced per sample and were expressed as counts per million. TRAV1-2 paired with TRAJ12, TRAJ20 or TRAJ33 defined MAIT TCRs, while TRAV10 paired with TRAJ18 defined iNKT TCRs. VDJdb, accessed 1 November 2021, was searched for CMV, EBV and SARS-CoV-2 annotated TCRs, excluding TCRs annotated for multiple antigens. Using fastp trimming at Q25 and MiXCR clonotype assembly, TCRdb reanalyzed the public sequencing data and kept in-frame beta chains. Duplicate CDR3 protein sequences are folded into a single record with the most common DNA and genes. The V and J calls here are based on TCRdb, not the publication. This sample gives 70,000 or so distinct CDR3 sequences in total; roughly 9.1% of them show up just once. The ten largest clones add up to about 7.1% of the sample.

Findings and caveats that apply to the study as a whole: VDJdb matching was skewed toward anti-spike CD8 responses, so virus-specific expansions were likely underestimated and private and CD4 specificities were missed.

The origin of this receptor is an adult who was a healthcare worker with PCR-confirmed SARS-CoV-2 infection or an uninfected control (not recorded which). Recombination connected TRBV6-2 or TRBV6-3 to TRBJ2-1, with the D gene not clear enough to name. The input for sequencing was whole blood, taken at baseline. The nucleotide sequence reads as follows: TGTGCCAGCAGTTACTCCTCGTCCTACAATGAGCAGTTCTTC. This codes for CASSYSSSYNEQFF.